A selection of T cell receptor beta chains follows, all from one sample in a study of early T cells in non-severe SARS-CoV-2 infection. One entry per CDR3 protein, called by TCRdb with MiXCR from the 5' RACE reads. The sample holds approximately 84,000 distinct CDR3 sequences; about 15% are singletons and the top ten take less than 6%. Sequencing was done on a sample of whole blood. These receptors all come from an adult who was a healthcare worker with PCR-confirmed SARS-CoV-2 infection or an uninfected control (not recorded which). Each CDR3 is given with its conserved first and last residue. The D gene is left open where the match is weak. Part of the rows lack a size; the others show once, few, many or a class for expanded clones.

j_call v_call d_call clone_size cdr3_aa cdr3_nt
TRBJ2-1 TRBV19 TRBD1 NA CASSAIQGLFF TGTGCCAGTAGCGCTATACAGGGGCTGTTCTTC
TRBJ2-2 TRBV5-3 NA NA CARSRPGPDYTGELFF TGTGCCAGAAGCAGGCCGGGACCGGACTACACCGGGGAGCTGTTTTTT
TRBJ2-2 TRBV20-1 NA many CSAREAVTGELFF TGCAGTGCTAGAGAGGCTGTCACCGGGGAGCTGTTTTTT
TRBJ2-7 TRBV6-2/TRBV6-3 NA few CASSLTGYYEQYF TGTGCCAGCAGTTTGACGGGATACTACGAGCAGTACTTC
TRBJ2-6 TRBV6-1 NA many CASQVGSGANVLTF TGTGCCTCCCAGGTTGGCTCTGGGGCCAACGTCCTGACTTTC
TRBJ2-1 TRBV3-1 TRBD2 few CASSQIGQRERRNEQFF TGTGCCAGCAGCCAAATCGGCCAGCGGGAGAGGCGGAATGAGCAGTTCTTC
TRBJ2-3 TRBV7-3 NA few CASSLKGTTSRDTQYF TGTGCCAGCAGCTTAAAGGGCACGACGTCCAGAGATACGCAGTATTTT
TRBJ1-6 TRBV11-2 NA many CASSLEPLGPLHF TGTGCCAGCAGCTTAGAACCCCTAGGACCCCTCCACTTT
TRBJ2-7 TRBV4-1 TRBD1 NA CASSQRFPGQGDYEQYF TGCGCCAGCAGCCAACGCTTTCCGGGACAGGGGGACTACGAGCAGTACTTC
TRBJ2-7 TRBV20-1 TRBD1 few CSAPRGRTYEQYF TGCAGTGCACCCAGGGGGCGTACCTACGAGCAGTACTTC
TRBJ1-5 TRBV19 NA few CASTPDGSGQPQHF TGTGCCAGTACCCCAGACGGGTCGGGTCAGCCCCAGCATTTT
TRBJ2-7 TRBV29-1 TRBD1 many CSVRDRPYEQYF TGCAGCGTCCGGGACAGACCCTACGAGCAGTACTTC
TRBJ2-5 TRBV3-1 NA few CASSQGRQSDPSQREETQYF TGTGCCAGCAGCCAAGGACGTCAGTCCGACCCGAGCCAGAGGGAAGAGACCCAGTACTTC
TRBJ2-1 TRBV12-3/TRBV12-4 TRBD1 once CASTGTGAYNEQFF TGTGCCAGCACCGGGACAGGCGCCTACAATGAGCAGTTCTTC
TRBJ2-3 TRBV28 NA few CASSFQGEGVTDTQYF TGTGCCAGCAGTTTTCAGGGTGAAGGGGTGACAGATACGCAGTATTTT
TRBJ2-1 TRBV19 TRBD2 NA CAASGGSYNEQFF TGTGCCGCCTCGGGGGGTTCCTACAATGAGCAGTTCTTC
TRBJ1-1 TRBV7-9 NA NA CASSVDTNTEAFF TGTGCCAGCAGCGTGGACACTAACACTGAAGCTTTCTTT
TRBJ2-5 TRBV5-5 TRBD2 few CASSFLAGEWETQYF TGTGCCAGCAGCTTTCTAGCGGGAGAATGGGAGACCCAGTACTTC
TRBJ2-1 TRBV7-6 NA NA CASSQTFNNEQFF TGTGCCAGCAGCCAGACCTTTAACAATGAGCAGTTCTTC
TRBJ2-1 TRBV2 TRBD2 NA CASSGTSGLSSYNEQFF TGTGCCAGCAGTGGGACTAGCGGGTTAAGCTCCTACAATGAGCAGTTCTTC
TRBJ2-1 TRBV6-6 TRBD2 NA CASSLGLAGGRNEQFF TGTGCCAGCAGTTTAGGACTAGCGGGAGGAAGAAATGAGCAATTCTTC
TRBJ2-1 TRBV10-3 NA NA CAISTFKSSYNEQFF TGTGCCATCTCTACCTTTAAAAGCTCCTACAATGAGCAGTTCTTC
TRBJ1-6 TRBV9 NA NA CASSVDGLTNSPLHF TGTGCCAGCAGCGTAGACGGTCTTACGAATTCACCCCTCCACTTT
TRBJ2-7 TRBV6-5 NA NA CASIQYTHRYF TGTGCCAGCATCCAATACACCCACCGGTACTTC
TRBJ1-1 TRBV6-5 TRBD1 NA CASSYGKGAVWTEAFF TGTGCCAGCAGTTACGGGAAGGGGGCGGTGTGGACTGAAGCTTTCTTT
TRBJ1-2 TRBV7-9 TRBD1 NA CASRKTGTEYTYGYTF TGTGCCAGTCGAAAAACCGGGACAGAGTATACGTATGGCTACACCTTC
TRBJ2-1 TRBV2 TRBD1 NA CASELDRGRPNEQFF TGTGCCAGCGAGCTCGACAGGGGGCGACCCAATGAGCAGTTCTTC
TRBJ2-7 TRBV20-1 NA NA CSAAGPEGAF TGCAGTGCTGCAGGACCCGAGGGAGCTTTC
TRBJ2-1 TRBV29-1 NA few CSVDQEFYNEQFF TGCAGCGTTGATCAGGAGTTCTACAATGAGCAGTTCTTC
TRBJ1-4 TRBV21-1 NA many CASSLHISTNEKLFF TGTGCCAGCAGCCTCCACATCTCAACTAATGAAAAACTGTTTTTT
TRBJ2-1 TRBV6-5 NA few CASSYSLGAGNEQFF TGTGCCAGCAGTTACTCGCTGGGGGCTGGCAATGAGCAGTTCTTC
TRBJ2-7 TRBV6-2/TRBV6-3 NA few CASSYSQVRGEQYF TGTGCCAGCAGTTACTCGCAGGTCCGGGGAGAGCAGTACTTC
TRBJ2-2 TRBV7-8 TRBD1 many CASSFSQGAMTGELFF TGTGCCAGCAGCTTTTCACAGGGGGCAATGACCGGGGAGCTGTTTTTT
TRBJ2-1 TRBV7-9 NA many CASKQGSYNEQFF TGTGCCAGCAAGCAGGGGTCCTACAATGAGCAGTTCTTC
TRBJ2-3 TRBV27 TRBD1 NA CASSQGQVGTDTQYF TGTGCCAGCAGTCAGGGACAGGTGGGCACAGATACGCAGTATTTT
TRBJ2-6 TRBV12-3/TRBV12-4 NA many CASSSGSGANVLTF TGTGCCAGCAGTAGTGGCTCTGGGGCCAACGTCCTGACTTTC
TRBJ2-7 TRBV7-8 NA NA CASSSRSGRYEQYF TGTGCCAGCAGCTCGCGTTCGGGGCGCTACGAGCAGTACTTC
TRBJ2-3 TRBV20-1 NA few CSARAVGPAGQYF TGCAGTGCTAGAGCCGTCGGCCCGGCCGGGCAGTATTTT
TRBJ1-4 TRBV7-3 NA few CASSLSSTEKLFF TGTGCCAGCAGCCTGAGTTCGACTGAAAAACTGTTTTTT
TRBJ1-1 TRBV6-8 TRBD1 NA CASRRDRGAEAFF TGTGCCAGCAGGCGAGACAGGGGTGCTGAAGCTTTCTTT
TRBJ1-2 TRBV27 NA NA CASSLSTGDHYGYTF TGTGCCAGCAGTTTATCGACTGGTGACCACTATGGCTACACCTTC
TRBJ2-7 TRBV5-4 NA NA CASSSSGTGPYEQYF TGTGCCAGCAGCTCGTCCGGGACTGGGCCCTACGAGCAGTACTTC
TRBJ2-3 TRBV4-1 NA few CASSQAQSPDTQYF TGCGCCAGCAGCCAAGCTCAGTCCCCAGATACGCAGTATTTT
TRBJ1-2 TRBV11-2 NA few CASSQNRARGYGYTF TGTGCCAGCAGCCAGAATAGGGCGAGGGGGTATGGCTACACCTTC
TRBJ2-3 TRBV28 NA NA CASSFPTGSNNFYTQYF TGTGCCAGCAGTTTCCCCACGGGCAGCAACAATTTCTATACGCAGTATTTT